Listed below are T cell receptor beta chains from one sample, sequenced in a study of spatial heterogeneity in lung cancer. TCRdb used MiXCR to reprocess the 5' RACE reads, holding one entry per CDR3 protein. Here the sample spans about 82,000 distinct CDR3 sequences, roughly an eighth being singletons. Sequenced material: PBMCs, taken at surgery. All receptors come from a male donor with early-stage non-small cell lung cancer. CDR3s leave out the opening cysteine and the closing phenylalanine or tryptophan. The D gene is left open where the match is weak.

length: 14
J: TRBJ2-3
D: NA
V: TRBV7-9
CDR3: ASSFHILSSTDTQY

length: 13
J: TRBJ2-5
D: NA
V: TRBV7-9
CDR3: ASSLRAGQMETQY

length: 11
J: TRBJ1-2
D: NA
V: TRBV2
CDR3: ASSGRGGYGYT

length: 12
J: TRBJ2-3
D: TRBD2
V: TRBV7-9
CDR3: ASSPDGGGDTQY

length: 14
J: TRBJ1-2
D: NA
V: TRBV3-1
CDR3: ASSRRTVLMGDGYT

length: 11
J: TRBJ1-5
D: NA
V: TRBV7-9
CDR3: ASSPGDHQPQH

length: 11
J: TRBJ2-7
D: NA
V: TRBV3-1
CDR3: ASSQVQGREQY

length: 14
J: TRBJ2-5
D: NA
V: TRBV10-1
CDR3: ASSGEIAFRGSDQY

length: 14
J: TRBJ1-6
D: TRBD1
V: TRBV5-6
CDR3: ASSLASTGFNSPLH

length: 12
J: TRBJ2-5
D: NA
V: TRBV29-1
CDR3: SVFGGGSGETQY

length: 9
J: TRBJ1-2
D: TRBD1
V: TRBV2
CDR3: AGQGGYGYT

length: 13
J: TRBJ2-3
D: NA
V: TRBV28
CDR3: ASSFLDASTDTQY

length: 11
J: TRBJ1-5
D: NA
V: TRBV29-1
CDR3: SVAGGRNQPQH

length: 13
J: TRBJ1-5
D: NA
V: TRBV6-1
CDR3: ASTGTRQRNQPQH

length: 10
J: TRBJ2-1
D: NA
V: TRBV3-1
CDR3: ASSQTRWEQF

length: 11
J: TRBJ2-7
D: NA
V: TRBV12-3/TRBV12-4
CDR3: ASTRDISYEQY

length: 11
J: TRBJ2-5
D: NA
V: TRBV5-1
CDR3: ASSHTGLETQY

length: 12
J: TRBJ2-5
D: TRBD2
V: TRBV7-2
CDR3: ASSSGTTKETQY

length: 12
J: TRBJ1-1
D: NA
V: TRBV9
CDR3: ASSVEMGGTEAF

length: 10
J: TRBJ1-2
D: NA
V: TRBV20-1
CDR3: SAREADHGYT

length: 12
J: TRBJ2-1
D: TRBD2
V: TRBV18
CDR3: ASSPAGAYNEQF

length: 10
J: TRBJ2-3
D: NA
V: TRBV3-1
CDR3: ASSQEGDTQY

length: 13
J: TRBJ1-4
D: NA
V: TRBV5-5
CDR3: ASTKSPGANEKLF

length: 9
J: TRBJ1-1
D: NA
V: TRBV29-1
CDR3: SVEGETEAF

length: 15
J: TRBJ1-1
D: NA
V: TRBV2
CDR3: ASSESVAAIRGPEAF

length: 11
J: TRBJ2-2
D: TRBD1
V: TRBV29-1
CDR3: SVWTGVTGELF

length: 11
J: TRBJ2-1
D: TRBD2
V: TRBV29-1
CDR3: SAWTSVGNERF

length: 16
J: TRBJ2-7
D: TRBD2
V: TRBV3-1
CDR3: ASSQVSGGNFRAGEQY

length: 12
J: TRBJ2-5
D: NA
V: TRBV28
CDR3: ATDGQSHQETQY

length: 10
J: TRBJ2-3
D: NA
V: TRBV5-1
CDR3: ASSFGTDTQY

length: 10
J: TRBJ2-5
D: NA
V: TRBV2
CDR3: ASSFWDGDQY

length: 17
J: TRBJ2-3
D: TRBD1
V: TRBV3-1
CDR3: ASSPSGQGPTFSTDTQY

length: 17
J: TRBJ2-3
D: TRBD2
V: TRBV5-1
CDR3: ASSLGLAGGIPSTDTQY

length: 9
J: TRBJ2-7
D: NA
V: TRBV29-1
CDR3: SVEGSDEQY

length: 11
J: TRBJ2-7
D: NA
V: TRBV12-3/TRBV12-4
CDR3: ASSLAGLDEQY

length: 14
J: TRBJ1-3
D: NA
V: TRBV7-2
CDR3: ASSLWSGGTGNTIY

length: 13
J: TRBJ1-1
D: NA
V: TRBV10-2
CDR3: ASSESFGASTEAF

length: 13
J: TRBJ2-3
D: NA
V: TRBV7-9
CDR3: ASSVSGTYTDTQY

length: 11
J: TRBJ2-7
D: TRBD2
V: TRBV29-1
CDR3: SARRGEAYEQY

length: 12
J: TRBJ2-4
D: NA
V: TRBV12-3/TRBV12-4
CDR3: ASSGLGAKNIQY

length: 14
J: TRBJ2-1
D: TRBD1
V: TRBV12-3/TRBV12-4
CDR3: ASSGTGFKGPNEQF

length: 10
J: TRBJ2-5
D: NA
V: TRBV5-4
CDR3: ASSSTQETQY

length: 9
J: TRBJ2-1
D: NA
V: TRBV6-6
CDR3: ASSSAPEQF

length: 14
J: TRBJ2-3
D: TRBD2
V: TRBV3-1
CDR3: ASSPRASGDPGTQY

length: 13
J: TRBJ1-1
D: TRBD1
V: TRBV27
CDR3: ASSPGTAMNTEAF

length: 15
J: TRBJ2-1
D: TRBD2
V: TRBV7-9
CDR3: ASSPETGLAGYNEQF

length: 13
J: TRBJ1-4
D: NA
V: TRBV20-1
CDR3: SASDRGARDEKLF

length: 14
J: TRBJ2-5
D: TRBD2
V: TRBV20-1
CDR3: SARSPPTSGQETQY

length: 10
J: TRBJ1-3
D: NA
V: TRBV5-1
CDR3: ASGGTGNTIY

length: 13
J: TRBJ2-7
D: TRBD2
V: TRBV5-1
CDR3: ASRSGLAEPYEQY

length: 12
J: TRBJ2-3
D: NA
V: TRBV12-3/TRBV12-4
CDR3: ASRSFQRTDTQY

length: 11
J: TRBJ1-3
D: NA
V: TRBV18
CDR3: ASSPENGNTIY

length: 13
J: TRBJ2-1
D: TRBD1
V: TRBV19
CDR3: ASSSPGQGANEQF

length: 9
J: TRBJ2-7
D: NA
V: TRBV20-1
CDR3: SAHDSYEQY

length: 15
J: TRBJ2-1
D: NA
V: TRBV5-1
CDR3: ASSLGLSLPSYNEQF

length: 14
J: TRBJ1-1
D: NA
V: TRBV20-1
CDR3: SAYPLGGSGDTEAF

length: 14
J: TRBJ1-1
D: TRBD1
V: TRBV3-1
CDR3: ASSQDSLSGGTEAF